One and the same sample provided the 24 T cell receptor beta chains below, sequenced in a study of shared T cell receptors in the human thymus. The data were produced by immunoSEQ multiplex PCR, yet TCRdb's version contains in-frame clones alone and is incomplete. The table includes about 660,000 clones, around 87% detected once. The sample also formed part of further work on human thymus T cells.

The sequenced sample was thymocytes. These receptor sequences come from a boy less than two years old with a congenital heart defect.

CDR3 residues: CASSPPVNDTGTDTQYF. Written as DNA, the CDR3 is TGTGCCAGCTCACCACCGGTGAATGACACCGGCACAGATACGCAGTATTTT. The rearrangement links TRBV18 to TRBJ2-3, with D hard to call. CDR3 length: 17 amino acids. Trimming pared 0 bases from V and 1 base from J, leaving 14 bases between. Germline V CDR1 and CDR2: KGHSH, LQKENI.

The V and J genes are TRBV7-6 and TRBJ2-3, with 9 bases fitting TRBD2. The V and J ends lost 4 bases and 2 bases, in that order; junction bases with no gene match: 4. CDR1 is SGHVS, CDR2 FNYEAQ, per germline. The CDR3 extends over 15 amino acids. The CDR3, as DNA: TGTGCCAGCAGCTCCGCTAGCGGGACCACAGATACGCAGTATTTT. This sequence encodes CASSSASGTTDTQYF.

The chain has TRBV27 and TRBJ1-1, with 8 bases that match TRBD1. Germline V CDR1 and CDR2: MNHEY, SMNVEV (reference sequence). The CDR3 sequence is 14 residues long. V was clipped by 5 bases and J by 4 bases; unmatched bases: 6. DNA for the CDR3: TGTGCCAGCAGTCCTCCAGGGGGCGGCACTGAAGCTTTCTTT. Translation gives CASSPPGGGTEAFF.

The chain employs TRBV11-2 and TRBJ1-2; 9 positions match TRBD1. The V segment lost 5 bases and the J segment 8 bases; nucleotides outside the gene matches: 9. The CDR3 is made up of 14 amino acids. Looked up from germline, CDR1 is SGHAT and CDR2 is FQNNGV. The CDR3: CASSTGTGLRGYTF. The DNA of the CDR3 is TGTGCCAGCAGCACGGGGACAGGGTTGAGAGGCTACACCTTC.

V and J are TRBV27 and TRBJ2-7, with 9 nucleotides matching TRBD2. With V trimmed by 0 bases and J by 5 bases, 5 bases remained unmatched. The CDR3 spans 15 residues. CDR1 MNHEY and CDR2 SMNVEV come from the germline V gene (reference sequence). This chain's CDR3 is CASSLSGTSPHEQYF. The DNA of the CDR3 is TGTGCCAGCAGTTTATCAGGGACTAGCCCCCACGAGCAGTACTTC.

The chain carries TRBV20-1 and TRBJ1-2; a weak D match, TRBD1 (5 bases). Trimming removed 3 bases from V and 4 bases from J, with 6 bases in between. This CDR3 has 11 residues. CDR1 and CDR2 (germline): DFQATT, SNEGSKA (reference sequence). The CDR3 sequence is CSARGPYGYTF. For the CDR3, the DNA is TGCAGTGCTAGGGGGCCCTATGGCTACACCTTC.

V is TRBV5-1 and J is TRBJ2-5; weak D call: TRBD2 (6 bases). Germline V gene lookup returns CDR1 SGHRS and CDR2 YFSETQ. V was shortened by 2 bases and J by 5 bases, with 16 bases between the two germline ends. The CDR3 runs to 15 residues. This chain's CDR3 is CASSFRTTRSETQYF. CDR3 nucleotides: TGCGCCAGCAGCTTCAGAACGACTAGATCGGAGACCCAGTACTTC.

V and J are TRBV28 and TRBJ2-7; perhaps TRBD1 as D (5 bases). Germline assignment: CDR1 MDHEN and CDR2 SYDVKM. The CDR3 has 14 residues. Trimming cost V 4 bases and J 4 bases, with 14 bases left between them. The CDR3 DNA follows: TGTGCCAGCAGTTCTAATTCCAGGGTTTACGAGCAGTACTTC. Its protein is CASSSNSRVYEQYF.

V is TRBV28 and J is TRBJ2-7, with D possibly TRBD2 on 6 matching bases. Trimming left V 1 base short and J 3 bases short, with 22 bases between. The CDR3 runs to 18 residues. Germline values: CDR1 MDHEN, CDR2 SYDVKM. CDR3 amino acids: CASSLFIFGGLGYYEQYF. The CDR3 DNA reads TGTGCCAGCAGTTTATTTATATTTGGGGGACTCGGTTACTACGAGCAGTACTTC.

A few counts support this clone. This chain links TRBV5-4 with TRBJ2-7; a weak D match, TRBD1 (6 bases). There are 13 residues in the CDR3. Trimming shortened V by 1 base and J by 3 bases, and 8 bases separated the two germline ends. Germline assignment: CDR1 SGHNT and CDR2 YYREEE (reference sequence). The DNA for the CDR3 is TGTGCCAGCAGCTTGTCAGGGGTCTACGAGCAGTACTTC. Translated: CASSLSGVYEQYF.

The chain uses TRBV5-1 and TRBJ2-3, with 15 positions matching TRBD2. Germline V lookup: CDR1 SGHRS, CDR2 YFSETQ. This CDR3 contains 19 residues. V dropped 4 bases and J dropped 3; count of bases not matched to a gene: 12. As DNA, the CDR3 is TGCGCCAGCAGCAAGAAAGACAGCGGACTAGCGGGAGGGACAGATACGCAGTATTTT. The encoded protein is CASSKKDSGLAGGTDTQYF.

This chain uses TRBV27 with TRBJ1-1, with D maybe TRBD1 (5 bases). The CDR3 is 15 residues long. V was cut by 5 bases and J by 5 bases, with 18 bases left in between. CDR1 MNHEY and CDR2 SMNVEV come from the germline V gene (reference sequence). The DNA of the CDR3 is TGTGCCAGCAGTCCCCAACAGGCCCGGGGGACTGAAGCTTTCTTT. This translates into CASSPQQARGTEAFF.

This clone showed up just once. V is TRBV5-1 and J is TRBJ2-1, with 8 bases that match TRBD2. This CDR3 has 15 amino acids. V trimming: 4 bases; J trimming: 6 bases; junction bases outside the gene matches: 9. Germline loops: CDR1 SGHRS, CDR2 YFSETQ. CDR3 amino acids: CASSAYGGGRNEQFF. CDR3 nucleotides: TGCGCCAGCAGCGCCTACGGGGGGGGGCGCAATGAGCAGTTCTTC.

This chain links TRBV5-1 with TRBJ1-2; perhaps TRBD1 as D (5 bases). CDR1 is SGHRS and CDR2 is YFSETQ in the germline V gene. Trimming removed 0 bases from V and 2 bases from J, with 14 bases in between. The CDR3 runs 16 residues. The CDR3 region has the DNA TGCGCCAGCAGCTTGGTAATTGACAGCGCCAACTATGGCTACACCTTC. Translation gives CASSLVIDSANYGYTF.

The chain recombines TRBV14 with TRBJ2-1; a possible D gene is TRBD2 (6 bases). CDR3 length equals 16 residues. Germline CDR1 reads SGHDN; CDR2 reads FVKESK. Trimming stripped 0 bases from V and 2 bases from J, with 11 bases between. The CDR3 is CASSQDVGLAYNEQFF. CDR3 bases: TGTGCCAGCAGCCAAGATGTGGGACTGGCCTACAATGAGCAGTTCTTC.

This clone was seen only once. The chain employs TRBV2 and TRBJ1-2; 11 bases are shared with TRBD1. V dropped 8 bases and J dropped 0; count of bases not matched to a gene: 8. The length of the CDR3 is 16 residues. The germline V gene has CDR1 SNHLY and CDR2 FYNNEI. The CDR3 nucleotides read TGTGCCAGCGAGACGGACAGGGGGCTGGCTAACTATGGCTACACCTTC. Residues: CASETDRGLANYGYTF.

This clone has just one count. This chain links TRBV10-3 with TRBJ2-7; D is unclear. V was pared by 0 bases and J by 2 bases, with 14 bases between. Looked up from germline, CDR1 is ENHRY and CDR2 is SYGVKD. The CDR3 loop spans 16 amino acids. The CDR3 DNA is TGTGCCATCAGTGAGTCGCTAGACTCGCGAGCCTACGAGCAGTACTTC. This encodes CAISESLDSRAYEQYF.

The chain joins TRBV5-3 to TRBJ2-2; 7 nucleotides agree with TRBD2. TRBV5-3 is filed as an ORF, its function uncertain. CDR3 length: 15 amino acids. Germline trimming cut 4 bases from V and 2 bases from J; bases unmatched to any gene: 5. This chain's CDR3 is CARSKSGINTGELFF. The CDR3 DNA sequence: TGTGCCAGAAGCAAGAGCGGGATTAACACCGGGGAGCTGTTTTTT.

The CDR3 coding sequence is TGTGCCAGTAGTATAGCCGGGGACAGGGGGTTTCACGGGGAGCTGTTTTTT. This translates into CASSIAGDRGFHGELFF. V is TRBV19 and J is TRBJ2-2; 11 nucleotides match TRBD1. With V trimmed by 1 base and J by 7 bases, 8 bases remained unmatched. The CDR3 extends over 17 amino acids. CDR1 and CDR2 from the germline V gene are LNHDA and SQIVND (reference sequence).

The rearrangement uses TRBV5-6 and TRBJ2-3, with a weak D call TRBD2 (6 bases). Germline V CDR1 and CDR2: SGHDT, YYEEEE. V was shortened by 4 bases and J by 2 bases, with 20 bases between the two germline ends. The CDR3 totals 17 residues. The CDR3 reads CASSVLSFSGVTDTQYF. DNA of the CDR3: TGTGCCAGCAGCGTCCTCAGCTTCTCGGGAGTCACAGATACGCAGTATTTT.

The genes are TRBV4-1 and TRBJ2-2, with D possibly being TRBD2 (5 bases). This CDR3 spans 14 amino acids. V was pared by 0 bases and J by 6 bases, with 8 bases between. The germline CDR1 and CDR2 sequences are MGHRA and YSYEKL. CDR3 sequence: CASSQELGAGELFF. The CDR3 coding sequence is TGCGCCAGCAGCCAAGAACTAGGCGCCGGGGAGCTGTTTTTT.

J is TRBJ2-1 and V is TRBV7-4, with 7 bases matching TRBD2. The V gene's germline CDR1 is SGHVT and CDR2 SQSDAQ. There are 16 residues in the CDR3. V lost 2 bases and J lost 5; bases outside the gene matches: 9. This chain's CDR3 is CASSLSTGGGHNEQFF. The CDR3 coding sequence is TGTGCCAGCAGCTTAAGCACAGGCGGGGGTCACAATGAGCAGTTCTTC.

The V and J genes are TRBV6-5 and TRBJ2-7; 10 bases agree with TRBD1. The CDR3 has 14 residues. V dropped 5 bases and J dropped 2; count of bases not matched to a gene: 3. CDR1 and CDR2 from the germline V gene are MNHEY and SVGAGI. CDR3 DNA sequence: TGTGCCAGCAGTGAGGGACAGGGGACCTACGAGCAGTACTTC. Translated: CASSEGQGTYEQYF.

The chain recombines TRBV19 with TRBJ1-1; 12 bases fit TRBD1. V dropped 4 bases and J dropped 4; count of bases not matched to a gene: 7. Germline loops: CDR1 LNHDA, CDR2 SQIVND (reference sequence). This CDR3 is 16 amino acids long. The CDR3 sequence: CASSTWDRGPPTEAFF. CDR3 DNA: TGTGCCAGTAGTACCTGGGACAGGGGGCCGCCCACTGAAGCTTTCTTT.